Below, 25 T cell receptor beta chains from the same sample are listed, as sequenced in a study of CD8 T cells in ankylosing spondylitis. Study-level points and caveats: A TCR beta motif made of under 10 highly homologous variants seemed typical of ankylosing spondylitis blood.

TCRdb re-analysed the 5' RACE reads in MiXCR, keeping a single row per CDR3 protein. The profile covers fewer than 550,000 distinct CDR3 sequences, with roughly 5% appearing a single time and approximately 3.5% taken by the ten largest. Antigens for these TCRs are unknown. The specimen was blood, either unsorted or a sorted T cell fraction (not recorded which). The receptors were sampled from a male donor with ankylosing spondylitis.

This clonotype was seen at least ten times. The chain recombines TRBV6-5 with TRBJ1-1, with a tentative D call TRBD1 (5 bases). Germline-derived CDR1 and CDR2 are MNHEY and SVGAGI. V lost 2 bases and J lost 6, with 13 bases in between. The CDR3 length is 14 residues. CDR3 residues: CASSYGRGNPEAFF. CDR3 coding DNA: TGTGCCAGCAGTTACGGTCGGGGCAACCCTGAAGCTTTCTTT.

This clonotype has ten or more counts. The V call is TRBV6-2 or TRBV6-3, the J call TRBJ2-1, with 9 nucleotides matching TRBD2. The germline CDR1 and CDR2 sequences are MNHEY and SVGEGT. Trimming took 4 bases from V and 4 from J; bases not matched to a gene: 8. CDR3 length: 16 amino acids. The CDR3 DNA sequence: TGTGCCAGCAGTTCCCCTAGACTAGCGGAATACAATGAGCAGTTCTTC. This sequence encodes CASSSPRLAEYNEQFF.

The chain is built from TRBV6-1 and TRBJ2-5; 9 bases map to TRBD2. Germline V lookup: CDR1 MNHNS, CDR2 SASEGT. V was pared by 6 bases and J by 5 bases, with 13 bases of the junction left unmatched. The CDR3 consists of 16 residues. CDR3 sequence reads: CASSRGGSGSVETQYF. CDR3 DNA: TGTGCCAGCAGCCGGGGAGGTAGCGGGAGTGTGGAGACCCAGTACTTC.

V usage is TRBV20-1 and J usage is TRBJ2-3; D is tentatively TRBD1 or TRBD2 (5 bases each). The V end lost 5 bases, the J end lost 7 bases, and 19 bases lay between the germline ends. The length of the CDR3 is 14 residues. Germline loops: CDR1 DFQATT, CDR2 SNEGSKA (reference sequence). CDR3 nucleotide sequence: TGCAGTGCTGAGACCGGGGCCCCCCGCCATACGCAGTATTTT. It translates to CSAETGAPRHTQYF.

This clonotype has a count of ten or more. The rearrangement links TRBV20-1 to TRBJ1-5; a weak D match, TRBD1 (5 bases). This CDR3 has 13 residues. Germline V CDR1 and CDR2: DFQATT, SNEGSKA (reference sequence). V lost 2 bases, J lost 4 bases, and 9 bases lay in between. CDR3 sequence reads: CSARLDRNQPQHF. The CDR3 DNA reads as TGCAGTGCTAGATTAGACAGAAATCAGCCCCAGCATTTT.

There are many counts of this clonotype. The V gene is TRBV4-2, the J gene TRBJ1-1; D ambiguous. V gave up 1 base and J gave up 5 bases, with 8 bases separating them. This CDR3 is built from 13 residues. Germline assignment: CDR1 LGHNA and CDR2 YNFKEQ. Here the CDR3 reads CASSQVRDTEAFF. CDR3 bases: TGTGCCAGCAGCCAAGTAAGGGATACTGAAGCTTTCTTT.

This clonotype occurred many times. The chain links TRBV21-1 to TRBJ2-4. TRBV21-1 corresponds to a pseudogene. The CDR3 length is 15 residues. The DNA for the CDR3 is TGTGCCAGCAGCAAAGATTACCTAGCCAAAAACATTCAGTACTTC. Its protein is CASSKDYLAKNIQYF.

The chain is built from TRBV18 and TRBJ2-2; D is tentatively TRBD1 or TRBD2 (5 bases each). CDR1 KGHSH and CDR2 LQKENI come from the germline V gene. There are 15 residues in the CDR3. V shed 3 bases and J shed 6 bases, with 14 bases lying between them. CDR3 amino acids: CASSPANRGPGELFF. As DNA, the CDR3 is TGTGCCAGCTCACCGGCCAACCGGGGCCCCGGGGAGCTGTTTTTT. The full variable domain, rest sourced from reference TRBV18 and TRBJ2-2, is NAGVMQNPRHLVRRRGQEARLRCSPMKGHSHVYWYRQLPEEGLKFMVYLQKENIIDESGMPKERFSAEFPKEGPSILRIQQVVRGDSAAYFCASSPANRGPGELFFGEGSRLTVL.

The sample holds many counts of this clonotype. This chain connects TRBV6-5 to TRBJ2-2, with 8 positions matching TRBD1. The J segment lost 4 bases and the V segment lost 4 bases, leaving 5 bases of the junction unmatched. Germline V gene sequence: CDR1 MNHEY, CDR2 SVGAGI. The CDR3 extends over 15 amino acids. As DNA, the CDR3 is TGTGCCAGCAGTTCAACAGGGGGTGGCACCGGGGAGCTGTTTTTT. It yields the protein CASSSTGGGTGELFF.

This clonotype was counted at least ten times. J is TRBJ2-5 and V is TRBV4-2; 11 positions agree with TRBD2. The germline gives CDR1 LGHNA, CDR2 YNFKEQ. V gave up 4 bases and J gave up 4 bases; unmatched junction bases: 8. This CDR3 contains 16 residues. CDR3 amino acids: CASSRLTSGVRETQYF. CDR3 nucleotides: TGTGCCAGCAGCCGCCTGACTAGCGGGGTGAGAGAGACCCAGTACTTC.

This clonotype has a count of ten or more. The CDR3 is CASSTGGGETQYF. The CDR3 nucleotides are TGCGCCAGCAGCACTGGAGGGGGAGAGACCCAGTACTTC. The rearrangement joins TRBV5-1 to TRBJ2-5; possibly TRBD1 or TRBD2 for D (6 bases each). Germline loops: CDR1 SGHRS, CDR2 YFSETQ. The V gene lost 4 bases and the J gene lost 4 bases, with 11 bases spanning the gap. The CDR3 sequence is 13 residues long.

This clonotype has only a few counts. This rearrangement joins TRBV6-1 to TRBJ2-2; unclear D gene. V gave up 6 bases and J gave up 0 bases, with 11 bases separating them. The CDR3 is made up of 15 amino acids. Germline loops: CDR1 MNHNS, CDR2 SASEGT. For the CDR3, the DNA is TGTGCCAGCAGGCGGCAATTAGCGAACACCGGGGAGCTGTTTTTT. Protein product: CASRRQLANTGELFF.

The sample holds many counts of this clonotype. The chain is built from TRBV20-1 and TRBJ1-4; 9 bases agree with TRBD1. CDR1 is DFQATT and CDR2 is SNEGSKA in the germline V gene (reference sequence). This CDR3 comprises 13 residues. After removal of 5 bases from V and 8 bases from J, the junction contained 6 bases not matched to a gene. The CDR3 is CSAARTGAEKLFF. In DNA form, the CDR3 reads TGCAGTGCTGCAAGGACAGGGGCGGAAAAACTGTTTTTT.

This clonotype was seen at least ten times. The genes are TRBV7-2 and TRBJ2-1; D possibly matches TRBD1 or TRBD2 (5 bases each). CDR1 and CDR2 from the germline V gene are SGHTA and FQGNSA. The CDR3 runs to 15 residues. Trimming removed 5 bases from V and 3 bases from J, with 14 bases in between. The CDR3, as DNA: TGTGCCAGCAGCCTACCGGGACGCTTCTACAATGAGCAGTTCTTC. It yields the protein CASSLPGRFYNEQFF.

This rearrangement joins TRBV12-3 or TRBV12-4 to TRBJ2-5; TRBD1 matches at 7 bases. The CDR3 is 14 residues long. Losses at the gene ends were 6 bases for V and 5 bases for J; bases not matched to a gene: 9. DNA for the CDR3: TGTGCCAGCAGCCCGGGACAGCTCCGCGAGACCCAGTACTTC. It yields the protein CASSPGQLRETQYF.

This chain uses TRBV18 with TRBJ2-5; no clear D gene. This CDR3 comprises 14 residues. V lost 5 bases to trimming and J lost 4 bases, with 14 bases between them. Germline lookup yields CDR1 KGHSH and CDR2 LQKENI. Here the CDR3 DNA reads TGTGCCAGCTCAGCTTCTTCGCGGACAGAGACCCAGTACTTC. Translated: CASSASSRTETQYF.

This clonotype was detected many times. The chain combines TRBV20-1 with TRBJ1-4; D not certain. From germline, CDR1 is DFQATT and CDR2 SNEGSKA (reference sequence). CDR3 length equals 13 residues. Trimming pared 3 bases from V and 7 bases from J, leaving 12 bases between. The CDR3 nucleotides are TGCAGTGCTAGGGTCCGAAATATTGAAAAACTGTTTTTT. This translates into CSARVRNIEKLFF.

The sample holds many counts of this clonotype. The chain uses TRBV7-2 and TRBJ1-5, with 9 bases fitting TRBD1. The length of the CDR3 is 14 residues. Looked up from germline, CDR1 is SGHTA and CDR2 is FQGNSA. J was trimmed by 6 bases and V by 5 bases; bases with no gene match: 5. In DNA, the CDR3 is TGTGCCAGCAGCCTCTTGGACAGGGGTCAGCCCCAGCATTTT. Protein product: CASSLLDRGQPQHF.

This clonotype has ten or more counts. This chain uses TRBV4-1 with TRBJ2-1, with 11 bases fitting TRBD2. J was trimmed by 1 base and V by 3 bases; bases with no gene match: 8. CDR1 is MGHRA and CDR2 is YSYEKL in the germline V gene. The CDR3 is 18 amino acids. CDR3 amino acids: CASSHLAGGRKSYNEQFF. In DNA form, the CDR3 reads TGCGCCAGCAGCCACCTAGCGGGAGGCCGGAAATCCTACAATGAGCAGTTCTTC.

In its sample, this clonotype was seen many times. V usage is TRBV25-1 and J usage is TRBJ1-2, with 10 bases fitting TRBD1. CDR3 length: 16 residues. V lost 4 bases and J lost 2; bases outside the gene matches: 7. Germline V gene data show CDR1 as MGHDK and CDR2 as SYGVNS. This CDR3 is CASSGWDRGVNYGYTF. The CDR3 region has the DNA TGTGCCAGCAGTGGCTGGGACAGGGGTGTCAACTATGGCTACACCTTC.

This clonotype was seen repeatedly, ten times or more. This sequence joins TRBV5-1 and TRBJ2-1; D is undetermined. The CDR3 spans 14 residues. Germline assignment: CDR1 SGHRS and CDR2 YFSETQ. Trimming left V 7 bases short and J 0 bases short, with 11 bases between. The chain's CDR3 is CASQISSSYNEQFF. CDR3 bases: TGCGCCAGCCAGATATCCAGCTCCTACAATGAGCAGTTCTTC.

Many counts were recorded for this clonotype. The chain is built from TRBV5-1 and TRBJ1-2, with a weak D call TRBD1 (5 bases). Germline-derived CDR1 and CDR2 are SGHRS and YFSETQ. The CDR3 totals 15 residues. V was shortened by 0 bases and J by 5 bases, with 14 bases between the two germline ends. CDR3 sequence: CASSLDIQGQYGYTF. CDR3 DNA: TGCGCCAGCAGCTTGGATATCCAGGGCCAGTATGGCTACACCTTC. The full variable domain, completed using reference TRBV5-1 and TRBJ1-2, is KAGVTQTPRYLIKTRGQQVTLSCSPISGHRSVSWYQQTPGQGLQFLFEYFSETQRNKGNFPGRFSGRQFSNSRSEMNVSTLELGDSALYLCASSLDIQGQYGYTFGSGTRLTVV.

This clonotype was counted ten times or more. The chain combines TRBV20-1 with TRBJ2-3, with D perhaps TRBD1 (6 bases). Germline CDR1 reads DFQATT; CDR2 reads SNEGSKA (reference sequence). The CDR3 runs to 14 residues. Trimming left V 0 bases short and J 3 bases short, with 10 bases between. CDR3 nucleotide sequence: TGCAGTGCTAGAGATGTCCAGGGGACAGATACGCAGTATTTT. It is translated as CSARDVQGTDTQYF.

The table lists this clonotype with many counts. The J gene is TRBJ1-3, the V gene TRBV4-3, with 11 bases lining up with TRBD1. The J segment lost 0 bases and the V segment lost 4 bases, leaving 11 bases of the junction unmatched. From germline, CDR1 is LGHNA and CDR2 YSLEER. The CDR3 has 19 amino acids. Here the CDR3 DNA reads TGCGCCAGCAGCCGATCCGGGACAGGGGGTCCTTTCTCTGGAAACACCATATATTTT. Protein: CASSRSGTGGPFSGNTIYF.

In this sample, this clonotype turned up many times. The CDR3 protein is CASQFRVNDNEQFF. Written as DNA, the CDR3 is TGTGCCAGCCAATTCAGGGTTAACGACAATGAGCAGTTCTTC. V gene TRBV11-1 combines with J gene TRBJ2-1; a possible D gene is TRBD1 (5 bases). The CDR3 covers 14 residues. From germline, CDR1 is SGHAT and CDR2 FQDESV (reference sequence). V gave up 8 bases and J gave up 5 bases, with 16 bases separating them. Complete variable domain (other parts from reference TRBV11-1 and TRBJ2-1): EAEVAQSPRYKITEKSQAVAFWCDPISGHATLYWYRQILGQGPELLVQFQDESVVDDSQLPKDRFSAERLKGVDSTLKIQPAELGDSAMYLCASQFRVNDNEQFFGPGTRLTVL.